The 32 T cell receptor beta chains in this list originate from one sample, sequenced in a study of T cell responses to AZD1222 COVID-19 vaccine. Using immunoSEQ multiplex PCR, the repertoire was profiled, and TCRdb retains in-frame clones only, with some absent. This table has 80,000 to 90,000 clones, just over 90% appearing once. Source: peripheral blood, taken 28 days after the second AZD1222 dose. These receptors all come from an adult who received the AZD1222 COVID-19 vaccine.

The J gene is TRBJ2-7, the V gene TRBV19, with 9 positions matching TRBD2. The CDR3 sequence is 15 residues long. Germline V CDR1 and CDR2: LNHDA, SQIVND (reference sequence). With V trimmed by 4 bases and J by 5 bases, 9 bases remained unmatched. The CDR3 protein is CASSRSSGDSDEQYF. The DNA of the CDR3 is TGTGCCAGTAGTAGGTCTAGCGGGGATTCCGACGAGCAGTACTTC.

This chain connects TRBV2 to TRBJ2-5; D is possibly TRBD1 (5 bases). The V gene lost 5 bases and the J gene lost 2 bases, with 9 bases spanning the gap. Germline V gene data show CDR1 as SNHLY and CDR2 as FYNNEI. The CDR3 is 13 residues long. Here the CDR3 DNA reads TGTGCCAGCAGTACTACAGGTCAAGAGACCCAGTACTTC. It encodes CASSTTGQETQYF.

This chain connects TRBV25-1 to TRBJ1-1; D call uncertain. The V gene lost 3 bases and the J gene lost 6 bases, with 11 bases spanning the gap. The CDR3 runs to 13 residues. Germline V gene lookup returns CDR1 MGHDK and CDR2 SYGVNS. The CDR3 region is CASSDGRWAEAFF. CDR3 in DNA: TGTGCCAGCAGTGACGGACGATGGGCTGAAGCTTTCTTT.

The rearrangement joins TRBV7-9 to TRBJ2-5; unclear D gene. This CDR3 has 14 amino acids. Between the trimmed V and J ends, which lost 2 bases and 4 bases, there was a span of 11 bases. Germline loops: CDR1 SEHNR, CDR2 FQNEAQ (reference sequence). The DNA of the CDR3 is TGTGCCAGCAGCTTATATCAGGCGGTAGAGACCCAGTACTTC. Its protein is CASSLYQAVETQYF.

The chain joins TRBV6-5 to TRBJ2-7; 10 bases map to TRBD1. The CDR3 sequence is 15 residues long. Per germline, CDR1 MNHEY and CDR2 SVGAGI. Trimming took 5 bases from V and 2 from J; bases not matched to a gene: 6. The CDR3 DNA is TGTGCCAGCAGTATAAGACAGGGGGCGGCCTACGAGCAGTACTTC. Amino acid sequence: CASSIRQGAAYEQYF.

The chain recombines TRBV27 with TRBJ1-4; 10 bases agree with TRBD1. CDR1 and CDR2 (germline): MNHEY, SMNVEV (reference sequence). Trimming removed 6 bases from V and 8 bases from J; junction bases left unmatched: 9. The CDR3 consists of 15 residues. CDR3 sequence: CASRDRGGIREKLFF. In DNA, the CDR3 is TGTGCCAGCAGGGACAGGGGGGGGATTCGGGAAAAACTGTTTTTT.

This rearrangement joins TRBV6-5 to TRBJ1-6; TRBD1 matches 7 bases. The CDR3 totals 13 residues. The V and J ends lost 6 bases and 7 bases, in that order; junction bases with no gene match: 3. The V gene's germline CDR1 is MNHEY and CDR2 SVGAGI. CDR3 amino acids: CASRFRGNSPLHF. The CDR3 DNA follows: TGTGCCAGCAGATTCAGGGGGAATTCACCCCTCCACTTT.

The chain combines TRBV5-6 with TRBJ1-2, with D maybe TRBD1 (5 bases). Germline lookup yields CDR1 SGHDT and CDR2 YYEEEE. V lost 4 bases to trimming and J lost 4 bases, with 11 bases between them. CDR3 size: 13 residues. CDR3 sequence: CASSLTELYGYTF. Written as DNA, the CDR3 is TGTGCCAGCAGCCTGACAGAGCTCTATGGCTACACCTTC.

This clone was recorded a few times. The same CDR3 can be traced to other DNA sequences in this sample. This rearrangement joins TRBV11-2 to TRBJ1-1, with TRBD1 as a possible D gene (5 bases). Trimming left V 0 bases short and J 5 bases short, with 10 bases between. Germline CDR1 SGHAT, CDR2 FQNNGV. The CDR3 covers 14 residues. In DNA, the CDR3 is TGTGCCAGCAGCTTAGAAGGGGTAGGGACTGAAGCTTTCTTT. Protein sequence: CASSLEGVGTEAFF. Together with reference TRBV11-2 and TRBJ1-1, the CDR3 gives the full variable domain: EAGVAQSPRYKIIEKRQSVAFWCNPISGHATLYWYQQILGQGPKLLIQFQNNGVVDDSQLPKDRFSAERLKGVDSTLKIQPAKLEDSAVYLCASSLEGVGTEAFFGQGTRLTVV.

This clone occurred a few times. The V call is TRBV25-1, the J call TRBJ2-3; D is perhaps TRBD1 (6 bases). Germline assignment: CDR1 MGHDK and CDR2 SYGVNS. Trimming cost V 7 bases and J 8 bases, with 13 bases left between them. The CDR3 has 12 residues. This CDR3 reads CASTPQGGTQYF. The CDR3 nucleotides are TGTGCCAGCACCCCCCAAGGGGGTACGCAGTATTTT.

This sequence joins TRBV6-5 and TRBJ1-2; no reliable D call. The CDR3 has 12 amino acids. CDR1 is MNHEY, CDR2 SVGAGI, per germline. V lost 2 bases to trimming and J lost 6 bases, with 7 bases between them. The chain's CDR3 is CASSYAGNGYTF. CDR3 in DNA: TGTGCCAGCAGTTACGCGGGGAATGGCTACACCTTC.

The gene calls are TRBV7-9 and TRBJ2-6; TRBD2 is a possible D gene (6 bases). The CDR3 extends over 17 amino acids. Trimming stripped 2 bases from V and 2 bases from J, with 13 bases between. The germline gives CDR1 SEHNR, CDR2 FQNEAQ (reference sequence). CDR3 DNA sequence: TGTGCCAGCAGCTTATTCCAGGGAGGCCCTGGGGCCAACGTCCTGACTTTC. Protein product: CASSLFQGGPGANVLTF. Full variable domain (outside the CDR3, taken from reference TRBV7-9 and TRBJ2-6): DTGVSQNPRHKITKRGQNVTFRCDPISEHNRLYWYRQTLGQGPEFLTYFQNEAQLEKSRLLSDRFSAERPKGSFSTLEIQRTEQGDSAMYLCASSLFQGGPGANVLTFGAGSRLTVL.

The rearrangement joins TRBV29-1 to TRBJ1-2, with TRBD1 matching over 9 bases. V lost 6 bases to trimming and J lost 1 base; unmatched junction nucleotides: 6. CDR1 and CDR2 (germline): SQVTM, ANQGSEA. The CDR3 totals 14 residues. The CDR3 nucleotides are TGCAGCGTCGGGAGACAGGGGGTTAACTATGGCTACACCTTC. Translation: CSVGRQGVNYGYTF.

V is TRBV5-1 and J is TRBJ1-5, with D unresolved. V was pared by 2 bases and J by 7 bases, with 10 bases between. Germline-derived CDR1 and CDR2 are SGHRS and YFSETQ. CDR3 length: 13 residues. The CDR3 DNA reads TGCGCCAGCAGCTTACTACCGGAACAGCCCCAGCATTTT. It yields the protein CASSLLPEQPQHF.

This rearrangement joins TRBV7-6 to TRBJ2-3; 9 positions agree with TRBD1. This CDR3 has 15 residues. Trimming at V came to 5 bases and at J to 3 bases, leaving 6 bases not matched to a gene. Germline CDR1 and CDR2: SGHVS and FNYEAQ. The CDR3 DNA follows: TGTGCCAGCAGCCTCTATGGACAGGGGACAGATACGCAGTATTTT. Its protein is CASSLYGQGTDTQYF.

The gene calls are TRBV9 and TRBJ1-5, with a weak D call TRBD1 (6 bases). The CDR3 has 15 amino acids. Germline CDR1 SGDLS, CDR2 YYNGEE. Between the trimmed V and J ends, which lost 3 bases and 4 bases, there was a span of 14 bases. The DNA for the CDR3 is TGTGCCAGCAGCGCCGGGACCCAGGGGAATCAGCCCCAGCATTTT. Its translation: CASSAGTQGNQPQHF.

In nucleotides, the CDR3 is TGTGCCAGCAGTTGGGATGGGGATGGCTACACCTTC. Protein product: CASSWDGDGYTF. The chain joins TRBV6-5 to TRBJ1-2, with D unclear. The CDR3 is 12 residues long. Germline lookup yields CDR1 MNHEY and CDR2 SVGAGI. Trimming pared 4 bases from V and 6 bases from J, leaving 9 bases between.

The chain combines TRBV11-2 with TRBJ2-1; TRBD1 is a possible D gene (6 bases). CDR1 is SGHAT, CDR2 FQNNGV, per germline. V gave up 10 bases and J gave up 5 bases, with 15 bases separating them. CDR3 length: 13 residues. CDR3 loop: CAIQGPQHNEQFF. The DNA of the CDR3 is TGTGCCATCCAGGGGCCCCAGCACAATGAGCAGTTCTTC.

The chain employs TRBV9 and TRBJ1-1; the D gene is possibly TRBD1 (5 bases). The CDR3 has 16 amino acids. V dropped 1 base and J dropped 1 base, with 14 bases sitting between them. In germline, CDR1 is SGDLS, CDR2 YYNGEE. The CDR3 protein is CASSVSGGPSNTEAFF. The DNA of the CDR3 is TGTGCCAGCAGCGTATCCGGGGGACCTTCGAACACTGAAGCTTTCTTT.

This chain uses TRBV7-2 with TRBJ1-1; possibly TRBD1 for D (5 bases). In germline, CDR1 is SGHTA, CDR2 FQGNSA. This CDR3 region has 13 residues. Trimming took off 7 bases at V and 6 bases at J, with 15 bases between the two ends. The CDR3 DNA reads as TGTGCCAGCACCCTGAGGGGAGGGGCTGAAGCTTTCTTT. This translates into CASTLRGGAEAFF.

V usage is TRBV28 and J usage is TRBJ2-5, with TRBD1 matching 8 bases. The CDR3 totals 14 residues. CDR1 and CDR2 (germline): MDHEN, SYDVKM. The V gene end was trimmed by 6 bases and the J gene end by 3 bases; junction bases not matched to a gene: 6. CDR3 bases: TGTGCCAGCAGCTCTACAGGGGGTAAAGAGACCCAGTACTTC. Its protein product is CASSSTGGKETQYF.

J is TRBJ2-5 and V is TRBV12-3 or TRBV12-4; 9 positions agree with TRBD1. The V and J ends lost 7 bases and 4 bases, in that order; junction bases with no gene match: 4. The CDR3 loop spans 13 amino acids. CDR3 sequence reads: CASTPDRGETQYF. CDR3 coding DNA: TGTGCCAGCACCCCGGACAGGGGAGAGACCCAGTACTTC.

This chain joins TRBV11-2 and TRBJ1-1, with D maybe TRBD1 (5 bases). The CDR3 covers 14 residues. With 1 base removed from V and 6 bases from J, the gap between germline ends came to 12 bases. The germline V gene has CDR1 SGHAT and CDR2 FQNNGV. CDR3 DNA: TGTGCCAGCAGCTTAGTGAGGCGGGGCCCTGAAGCTTTCTTT. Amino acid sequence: CASSLVRRGPEAFF.

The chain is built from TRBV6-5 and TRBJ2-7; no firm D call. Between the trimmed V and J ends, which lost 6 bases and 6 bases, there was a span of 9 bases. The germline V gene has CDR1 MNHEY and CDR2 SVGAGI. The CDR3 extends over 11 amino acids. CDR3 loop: CASSNSREQYF. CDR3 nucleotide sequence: TGTGCCAGCAGCAACAGCCGCGAGCAGTACTTC.

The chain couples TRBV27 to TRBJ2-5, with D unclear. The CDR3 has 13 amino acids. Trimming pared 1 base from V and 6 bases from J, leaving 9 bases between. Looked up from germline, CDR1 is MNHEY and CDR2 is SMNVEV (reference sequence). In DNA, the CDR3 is TGTGCCAGCAGTTTATTAGGTCAACAGACCCAGTACTTC. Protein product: CASSLLGQQTQYF.

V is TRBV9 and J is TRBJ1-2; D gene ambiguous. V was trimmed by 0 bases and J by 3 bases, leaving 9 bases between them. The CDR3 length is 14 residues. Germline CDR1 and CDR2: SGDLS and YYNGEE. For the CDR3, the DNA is TGTGCCAGCAGCGTAGGGACGGGGTACTATGGCTACACCTTC. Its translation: CASSVGTGYYGYTF.

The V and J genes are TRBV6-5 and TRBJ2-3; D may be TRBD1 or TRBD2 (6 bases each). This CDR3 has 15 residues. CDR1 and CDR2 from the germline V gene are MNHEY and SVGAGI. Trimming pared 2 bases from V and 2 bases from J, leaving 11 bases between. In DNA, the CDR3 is TGTGCCAGCAGTTACGCGGGACAAAACACAGATACGCAGTATTTT. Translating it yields CASSYAGQNTDTQYF.

CDR3 residues: CASSSGPNQNSPLHF. Written as DNA, the CDR3 is TGTGCCAGCAGCTCGGGGCCTAACCAAAATTCACCCCTCCACTTT. This chain uses TRBV9 with TRBJ1-6; maybe TRBD1 (5 bases). Per the germline V gene, CDR1 is SGDLS and CDR2 is YYNGEE. CDR3 length: 15 residues. V dropped 4 bases and J dropped 7 bases, with 15 bases sitting between them.

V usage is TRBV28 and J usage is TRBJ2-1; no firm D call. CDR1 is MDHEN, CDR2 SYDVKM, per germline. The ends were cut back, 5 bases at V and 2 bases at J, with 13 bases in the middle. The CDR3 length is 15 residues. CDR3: CASSPPSPTYNEQFF. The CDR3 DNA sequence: TGTGCCAGCAGTCCCCCCAGCCCTACCTACAATGAGCAGTTCTTC.

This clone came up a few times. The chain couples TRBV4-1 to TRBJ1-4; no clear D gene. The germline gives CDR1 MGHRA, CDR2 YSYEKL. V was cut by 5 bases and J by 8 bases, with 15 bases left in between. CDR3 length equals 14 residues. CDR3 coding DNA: TGCGCCAGCAGCGACCGCGCAGGTGGAGAAAAACTGTTTTTT. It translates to CASSDRAGGEKLFF.

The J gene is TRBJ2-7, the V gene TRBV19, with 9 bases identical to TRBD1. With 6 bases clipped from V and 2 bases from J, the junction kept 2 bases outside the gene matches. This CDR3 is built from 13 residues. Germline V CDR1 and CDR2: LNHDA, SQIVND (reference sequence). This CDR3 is CASRDRGTYEQYF. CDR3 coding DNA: TGTGCCAGTAGAGACAGGGGGACCTACGAGCAGTACTTC.

CDR3 in amino acids: CASSLATDPPADTQYF. In DNA, the CDR3 is TGTGCCAGCAGCTTGGCGACAGATCCTCCGGCAGATACGCAGTATTTT. The gene calls are TRBV5-4 and TRBJ2-3; TRBD1 might be the D (5 bases). V was cut by 0 bases and J by 4 bases, with 15 bases left in between. The CDR3 is made up of 16 amino acids. The germline gives CDR1 SGHNT, CDR2 YYREEE (reference sequence).